The rows below give T cell receptor beta chains drawn from one sample of a study of regulatory dendritic cells for organ transplantation. Here immunoSEQ multiplex PCR was the method, and the copy in TCRdb shows in-frame clones only, minus some. The sample yields about 29,000 clones, approximately 82% seen once. The sequencing sample was made of naive CD4+ T cells from blood. These receptors originate from a human donor in good health. The CDR3 runs from the conserved cysteine through the conserved F or W. The order of the fields is D gene, clone size, V gene, J gene, CDR3 protein, CDR3 DNA. A D gene is named only where the DNA matches it firmly. Clone sizes are given selectively: once, few, many, or a class where the clone is expanded.

-,-,TRBV2,TRBJ2-3,CASSEVAASTDTQYF,TGTGCCAGCAGTGAAGTTGCGGCTAGCACAGATACGCAGTATTTT
-,-,TRBV18,TRBJ1-6,CASSPFSRGSVANSPLHF,TGTGCCAGCTCACCCTTCAGCAGGGGAAGTGTCGCTAATTCACCCCTCCACTTT
-,-,TRBV29-1,TRBJ2-7,CSVTRRGKSYEQYF,TGCAGCGTTACCCGCAGGGGTAAGTCCTACGAGCAGTACTTC
-,-,TRBV2,TRBJ2-5,CASSEALVIRGGETQYF,TGTGCCAGCAGTGAAGCGCTAGTCATAAGGGGGGGAGAGACCCAGTACTTC
TRBD1,-,TRBV5-1,TRBJ1-6,CASSTGTDYNSPLHF,TGCGCCAGCAGCACCGGGACAGACTATAATTCACCCCTCCACTTT
-,-,TRBV6-6,TRBJ2-7,CVVGLSSYEQYF,TGTGTAGTGGGACTTTCTTCCTACGAGCAGTACTTC
TRBD1,-,TRBV6-6,TRBJ1-4,CASRGDSLNEKLFF,TGTGCCAGCAGGGGGGACAGTCTTAATGAAAAACTGTTTTTT
-,once,TRBV5-1,TRBJ1-5,CASSLAGVSNQPQHF,TGCGCCAGCAGCTTGGCGGGGGTCAGCAATCAGCCCCAGCATTTT
TRBD1,few,TRBV9,TRBJ1-2,CASSAGTGGTYGYTF,TGTGCCAGCAGCGCCGGGACAGGGGGCACCTATGGCTACACCTTC
TRBD1,-,TRBV5-1,TRBJ2-7,CASSSDRVLDEQYF,TGCGCCAGCAGCTCGGACAGGGTTCTCGACGAGCAGTACTTC
TRBD1,-,TRBV7-9,TRBJ2-1,CASSSRDRLDYNEQFF,TGTGCCAGCAGCTCCCGGGACAGGCTTGACTACAATGAGCAGTTCTTC
TRBD2,-,TRBV19,TRBJ2-3,CASSIDKGLSTDTQYF,TGTGCCAGTAGTATAGATAAGGGACTAAGCACAGATACGCAGTATTTT
TRBD2,-,TRBV27,TRBJ2-2,CASSPFSRGNDGELFF,TGTGCCAGCAGTCCCTTCTCGCGGGGGAATGACGGGGAGCTGTTTTTT
TRBD2,-,TRBV6-6,TRBJ2-7,CAVTGGAGEQYF,TGTGCCGTCACGGGGGGGGCTGGGGAGCAGTACTTC
TRBD2,-,TRBV15,TRBJ2-3,CATSRDGLAVRGDTQYF,TGTGCCACCAGCAGAGACGGACTAGCGGTCCGGGGAGATACGCAGTATTTT
TRBD1,-,TRBV29-1,TRBJ2-7,CSVGRTGGISEQYF,TGCAGCGTTGGAAGGACAGGGGGGATTTCCGAGCAGTACTTT
-,once,TRBV19,TRBJ1-1,CASSIDPVMSNTEAFF,TGTGCCAGTAGTATAGATCCAGTAATGTCGAACACTGAAGCTTTCTTT
-,-,TRBV4-3,TRBJ2-2,CASSVARLSGELFF,TGCGCCAGTAGCGTGGCCAGGCTGTCCGGGGAGCTGTTTTTT
-,-,TRBV5-1,TRBJ1-1,CASSPEGGRRTEAFF,TGCGCCAGCAGCCCTGAGGGGGGGCGAAGAACTGAAGCTTTCTTT
-,-,TRBV28,TRBJ1-2,CASSEISGSLRGYTF,TGTGCCAGCAGTGAAATATCGGGATCTCTGAGGGGCTACACCTTC
TRBD1,once,TRBV5-8,TRBJ2-5,CASSPQDRVKETQYF,TGTGCCAGCAGCCCCCAGGACAGGGTAAAAGAGACCCAGTACTTC
TRBD2,-,TRBV7-2,TRBJ2-3,CASSSRGGGSDTQYF,TGTGCCAGCAGCTCCCGCGGGGGGGGCTCAGATACGCAGTATTTT
TRBD1,-,TRBV2,TRBJ1-5,CASSEETGSNQPQHF,TGTGCCAGCAGTGAAGAGACAGGGAGCAATCAGCCCCAGCATTTT
TRBD2,once,TRBV12-5,TRBJ2-2,CASGFSLAGDSGELFF,TGTGCTAGTGGTTTTTCGCTAGCGGGGGATTCCGGGGAGCTGTTTTTT
TRBD2,-,TRBV5-6,TRBJ2-3,CASSLEGRGVPDTQYF,TGTGCCAGCAGCTTGGAAGGACGGGGGGTGCCAGATACGCAGTATTTT
-,-,TRBV6-6,TRBJ1-3,CASSYRDISGNTIYF,TGTGCCAGCAGTTACCGGGACATCTCTGGAAACACCATATATTTT
TRBD1,-,TRBV5-1,TRBJ2-7,CATSPGTGSSYEQYF,TGCGCCACCTCTCCCGGGACAGGGAGCTCCTACGAGCAGTACTTC
-,-,TRBV28,TRBJ1-4,CASSLMAVNEKLFF,TGTGCCAGCAGTTTAATGGCAGTTAATGAAAAACTGTTTTTT
TRBD2,-,TRBV5-6,TRBJ2-2,CASSSGLAGPNTGELFF,TGTGCCAGCAGCTCCGGACTAGCGGGGCCAAACACCGGGGAGCTGTTTTTT
TRBD2,-,TRBV18,TRBJ2-3,CASSPPSGGGTDTQYF,TGTGCCAGCTCACCACCGTCGGGGGGGGGCACAGATACGCAGTATTTT
-,few,TRBV7-2,TRBJ1-4,CASSSPPGHRNEKLFF,TGTGCCAGCAGCTCACCACCGGGACACCGTAATGAAAAACTGTTTTTT
TRBD1,-,TRBV5-6,TRBJ1-2,CASSLVDRLYGYTF,TGTGCCAGCAGCTTGGTGGACAGGCTCTATGGCTACACCTTC
TRBD2,-,TRBV19,TRBJ2-5,CASSPRGGHQETQYF,TGTGCCAGTAGTCCCCGGGGGGGGCATCAAGAGACCCAGTACTTC
TRBD2,-,TRBV5-1,TRBJ2-3,CASTTSGGSTDTQYF,TGCGCCAGCACGACTAGCGGGGGAAGCACAGATACGCAGTATTTT
TRBD1,-,TRBV7-2,TRBJ1-1,CASTGQGLNTEAFF,TGTGCCAGCACCGGACAGGGGTTGAACACTGAAGCTTTCTTT
TRBD1,-,TRBV6-6,TRBJ2-7,CASRPGQGTYEQYF,TGTGCCAGCAGGCCGGGACAGGGAACCTACGAGCAGTACTTC
-,-,TRBV6-4,TRBJ1-6,CASSGTFSISPLHF,TGTGCCAGCAGTGGTACATTCTCGATATCACCCCTCCACTTT
TRBD1,-,TRBV18,TRBJ2-5,CASSLSQGAETQYF,TGTGCCAGCTCACTTTCACAGGGGGCAGAGACCCAGTACTTC
TRBD1,few,TRBV5-4,TRBJ1-6,CASSADRAQALHF,TGTGCCAGCAGCGCTGACAGGGCCCAGGCCCTCCACTTT
-,-,TRBV11-2,TRBJ2-2,CASSLDRLPNTGELFF,TGTGCCAGCAGCTTAGACCGACTCCCGAACACCGGGGAGCTGTTTTTT
-,-,TRBV19,TRBJ1-5,CASSTQQGMGNQPQHF,TGTGCCAGTAGTACACAACAGGGAATGGGCAATCAGCCCCAGCATTTT
-,-,TRBV7-2,TRBJ1-1,CASSPATLSATEAFF,TGTGCCAGCAGCCCTGCGACTTTGTCAGCCACTGAAGCTTTCTTT
TRBD1,-,TRBV14,TRBJ2-6,CASSQRGTGGRSGANVLTF,TGTGCCAGCAGCCAACGCGGGACAGGGGGTCGGTCTGGGGCCAACGTCCTGACTTTC
-,-,TRBV5-6,TRBJ1-5,CASSFRFGTHGGRQPQHF,TGTGCCAGCAGCTTTCGTTTCGGGACTCACGGCGGTAGACAGCCCCAGCATTTT
-,-,TRBV4-1,TRBJ1-2,CASSQDLRHRGYTF,TGCGCCAGCAGCCAAGATCTGAGGCATCGGGGCTACACCTTC
-,few,TRBV27,TRBJ2-2,CASKVSGNPGELFF,TGTGCCAGCAAAGTATCAGGGAATCCCGGGGAGCTGTTTTTT
-,-,TRBV6-5,TRBJ1-2,CASSYIGTTIGYTF,TGTGCCAGCAGTTACATCGGGACAACGATAGGCTACACCTTC
TRBD2,-,TRBV4-2,TRBJ2-3,CASSQADRGGTMISSTDTQYF,TGTGCCAGCAGCCAAGCCGACCGGGGGGGGACCATGATTTCTAGCACAGATACGCAGTATTTT
-,-,TRBV6-5,TRBJ1-2,CASSYRGLNYGYTF,TGTGCCAGCAGTTACCGGGGACTTAACTATGGCTACACCTTC
-,-,TRBV5-5,TRBJ1-4,CASSLAAGTNEKLFF,TGTGCCAGCAGCTTGGCGGCAGGGACTAATGAAAAACTGTTTTTT
-,-,TRBV5-4,TRBJ2-2,CASSLGGDPYGELFF,TGTGCCAGCAGCTTGGGGGGGGATCCATACGGGGAGCTGTTTTTT
TRBD2,-,TRBV2,TRBJ2-3,CASNLGGVGGTDTQYF,TGTGCCAGTAATCTCGGGGGGGTAGGGGGCACAGATACGCAGTATTTT
-,once,TRBV4-3,TRBJ2-3,CASSQNSIAADTQYF,TGCGCCAGCAGCCAAAATTCGATAGCGGCAGATACGCAGTATTTT